Listed below are T cell receptor beta chains from one sample, sequenced in a study of CD8+CD57+ T cells in acquired aplastic anemia. TCRdb ran MiXCR on the reads and lists one entry per CDR3 protein. The sample yields about 200,000 distinct CDR3 sequences, approximately 60% seen once. Sequenced input: sorted CD4+, CD8+, or CD8+CD57+ T cells (not recorded which) from PBMCs. These receptors were taken from a human donor with aplastic anemia. The conserved cysteine and the conserved F or W are not part of the CDR3 here. Fields, in order: V gene, J gene, CDR3 protein.

>TRBV19|TRBJ1-1
ASKTGLNTEAF
>TRBV5-5|TRBJ2-7
ASSLGPQSYEQY
>TRBV20-1|TRBJ1-5
SSTAGFGNQPQH
>TRBV2|TRBJ2-2
ASSEGLGRTGELF
>TRBV13|TRBJ2-3
ATSDPGLAGTDTQY
>TRBV2|TRBJ2-3
ASVRGQGTDTQY
>TRBV5-1|TRBJ2-7
ASSVGLASYEQY
>TRBV7-9|.
ASTWDRSGEQY
>TRBV2|TRBJ1-1
ASSQTQATNTEAF
>TRBV7-3|TRBJ1-1
ASSLTYGGNTEAF
>TRBV3-1|TRBJ2-2
ASSQVMGTGELF
>TRBV5-1|TRBJ2-3
ASSSLPTDTQY
>TRBV7-8|TRBJ2-7
ASSLVGTADQY
>TRBV5-4|TRBJ2-7
ASSLGRDSPYEQY
>TRBV7-3|TRBJ1-1
ASTYQGGNTEAF
>TRBV19|TRBJ2-5
ASSLRTGETQY
>TRBV7-8|TRBJ2-7
ASSPTHNYEQY
>TRBV5-6|TRBJ2-7
ASTPLWGSGRGTYEQY
>TRBV30|TRBJ1-2
AWLRRDRDPGYT
>TRBV5-1|TRBJ1-4
ASSLELGQGNEKLF
>TRBV9|TRBJ2-7
ASSVGAGGQNYEQY
>TRBV20-1|TRBJ2-7
SAKGAPFSYEQY
>TRBV29-1|TRBJ2-1
SVDGGESGMVSYNEQF
>TRBV19|TRBJ1-2
ASSPRGIYGYT
>TRBV11-2|TRBJ1-5
ASTKQGALNQPQH
>TRBV7-8|TRBJ1-4
ASSSTAVGLLF
>TRBV29-1|TRBJ2-1
SAPTGLALYNEQF
>TRBV5-1|TRBJ1-6
ASSSGQLDSPPH
>TRBV5-1|TRBJ2-2
ASSMGQGGTGELF
>TRBV7-3|TRBJ2-7
ASSPRGEREQY
>TRBV10-3|TRBJ2-1
AISDLVLRNEQF
>TRBV2|TRBJ2-1
ASPASGGPYNEQF
>TRBV7-2|TRBJ2-5
ASSLSGFRETQY
>TRBV5-6|TRBJ1-4
ASSFQGSSGKLF
>TRBV14|TRBJ1-1
ASSQDFRGAF
>TRBV2|TRBJ2-3
ASSEQGALSDTQY
>TRBV6-1|TRBJ1-4
ASSEDRGTGNEKLF
>TRBV10-2|TRBJ1-5
ASSGSENQPQH
>TRBV7-2|TRBJ2-5
SSIFYQETQY
>TRBV10-3|TRBJ1-2
AIRMTGGGGYT
>TRBV20-1|TRBJ2-7
SASRGASSYEQY
>TRBV20-1|TRBJ2-7
SAWTSQSSYEQY
>TRBV7-2|TRBJ2-7
ASSLARMTGEYHEQY
>TRBV15|TRBJ2-7
ATSREFGEQY
>TRBV9|TRBJ1-6
ASSLGAPGSPLH
>TRBV2|TRBJ1-5
ASSPGTNQPQH
>TRBV20-1|TRBJ2-7
SAREVSGGFYEQY
>TRBV7-9|TRBJ2-7
ASSPALRDEQY
>TRBV12-5|TRBJ1-4
ASGLGLGGNEKLF
>TRBV24-1|TRBJ2-1
ATKGTGIHEQF
>TRBV7-8|TRBJ1-6
ASSLKGADSPLH
>TRBV12-3/TRBV12-4|TRBJ2-3
ASSFEGPADTQY
>TRBV20-1|TRBJ1-1
SAKEGSHTEAF
>TRBV7-8|TRBJ2-7
ASSQDLIVERY